This T cell receptor (beta chain) emerged from a study of chemoradiotherapy in HPV16-positive cancers. The CDR3 totals 13 residues. Germline CDR1 and CDR2: GTSNPN and SVGIG (reference sequence). Deletions cut 7 bases from V and 1 base from J, with 13 bases between. Profiling relied on immunoSEQ multiplex PCR, and the TCRdb table lists in-frame clones only, not all of them. The sample contains roughly 11,000 clones, approximately 91% of which appear only once. The sequence came from a human donor with HPV-associated anogenital cancer. The sample was blood, taken from a patient who underwent chemoradiotherapy. The chain has TRBV30 and TRBJ1-1; D is ambiguous. The DNA for the CDR3 is TGTGCCTACCTGCGGATCCGGAACACTGAAGCTTTCTTT. It translates to CAYLRIRNTEAFF.